The T cell receptor beta chain described here comes from a study of cytomegalovirus exposure and HLA in healthy donors. Study as a whole: Among approximately 390 genotyped donors, 65% to 90% fell in the Caucasian-associated ancestry cluster.

Germline CDR1 is SGHDT and CDR2 is YYEEEE. The V and J ends lost 0 bases and 3 bases respectively, with 7 bases between them. This CDR3 comprises 13 residues. PCR involved 60 Vbeta and 13 Jbeta primers. Measured with immunoSEQ multiplex PCR; TCRdb has only the in-frame clones, and not every one. The table lists over 150,000 clones, about four fifths of them singletons, with around 4.9% in the top ten. Despite likely unrecorded immune exposures, the donors were nominally healthy at the time of sampling. The origin of this receptor is a girl aged 10-17 years in good health and CMV-seropositive. Sequencing input: PBMCs. J is TRBJ2-7 and V is TRBV5-6; D gene uncertain. The CDR3 DNA follows: TGTGCCAGCAGCTTGGGTGGCTTCTACGAGCAGTACTTC. Translated, it gives CASSLGGFYEQYF.